A selection of T cell receptor beta chains follows, all from one sample in a study of blood T cell repertoires in COVID-19. Here immunoSEQ multiplex PCR was the method, and the copy in TCRdb shows in-frame clones only, minus some. The repertoire holds around 180,000 clones, with approximately 79% as singletons. Material: peripheral blood. The receptors shown here come from a woman older than 75 with acute or convalescent COVID-19. CDR3s include the opening cysteine and the closing phenylalanine or tryptophan. The D gene is left open where the match is weak. Size tells how often a clone was seen (once, few, many) or the class of an expanded clone, and some rows leave it out.

>TRBV5-1|.|TRBJ2-3|.
TGCGCCAGCAGCTTTTCGGCAGGGTATACAGATACGCAGTATTTT
CASSFSAGYTDTQYF
>TRBV7-6|TRBD2|TRBJ2-1|.
TGTGCCAGCACCCCTCAGACTAGCGGGATGGGCTCCTACAATGAGCAGTTCTTC
CASTPQTSGMGSYNEQFF
>TRBV28|TRBD1|TRBJ2-1|.
TGTGCCTCTCGACAGGGGTCCTACAATGAGCAGTTCTTC
CASRQGSYNEQFF
>TRBV19|.|TRBJ2-2|.
TGTGCCAGTAGTACCCCTAGGCGAGGAAGGAACACCGGGGAGCTGTTTTTT
CASSTPRRGRNTGELFF
>TRBV7-8|.|TRBJ2-3|.
TGTGCCAGCAGCTTAGGACAGGCCCGGGTGGTGTATTTT
CASSLGQARVVYF
>TRBV6-5|TRBD1|TRBJ2-7|.
TGTGCCAGCAGTCGACAGGGGCGCGAGCAGTACTTC
CASSRQGREQYF
>TRBV19|.|TRBJ2-1|.
TGTGCCAGTAGCATCCAGGGGTCGGTTAATGAGCAGTTCTTC
CASSIQGSVNEQFF
>TRBV12-5|.|TRBJ2-3|.
TGTGCTAGTGGTTTGACCCCCCGGTCTAGCGTGCAGTATTTT
CASGLTPRSSVQYF
>TRBV18|TRBD1|TRBJ1-1|few
TGTGCCAGCTCACTCGGCCCATCGACAGGGATGAACACTGAAGCTTTCTTT
CASSLGPSTGMNTEAFF
>TRBV14|.|TRBJ2-5|few
TGTGCCAGCAGCCAGAACCGTAGGAGGGTTAGCGGTCAAGAGACCCAGTACTTC
CASSQNRRRVSGQETQYF
>TRBV7-7|TRBD2|TRBJ2-1|.
TGTGCCAGCAGTCCCGGGACTAGCGTTAACAATGAGCAGTTCTTC
CASSPGTSVNNEQFF
>TRBV2|.|TRBJ1-5|few
TGTGCCAGCAACCCTGCGGGGGAGGACAATCAGCCCCAGCATTTT
CASNPAGEDNQPQHF
>TRBV19|TRBD1|TRBJ1-1|.
TGTGCCAGTAGTAAAACAGGGGGCACTGAAGCTTTCTTT
CASSKTGGTEAFF
>TRBV11-2|.|TRBJ2-5|.
TGTGCCAGCAGCCGCGGGACTGCTCAGGAGACCCAGTACTTC
CASSRGTAQETQYF
>TRBV6-5|TRBD1|TRBJ2-2|.
TGTGCCAGCAGTTCCGGGACAGGGTTAGCCGGGGAGCTGTTTTTT
CASSSGTGLAGELFF
>TRBV10-1|TRBD1|TRBJ1-2|.
TGCGCCAGCAGTGACCCAGGGACAGGGAAAGGCTACACCTTC
CASSDPGTGKGYTF
>TRBV20-1|.|TRBJ2-5|.
TGCAGTGGGCTCTCTCAAGAGACCCAGTACTTC
CSGLSQETQYF
>TRBV6-1|.|TRBJ2-7|.
TGTGCCAGCAGTGAAGAGGGAGGATACTACTACGAGCAGTACTTC
CASSEEGGYYYEQYF
>TRBV7-3|TRBD1|TRBJ2-1|.
TGTGCCAGCAGCCCACAGGGGTCTTTCAATGAGCAGTTCTTC
CASSPQGSFNEQFF
>TRBV6-1|TRBD2|TRBJ2-1|.
TGTGCCAGCAGTGCCCCCGGACTAGCGGGATACAATGAGCAGTTCTTC
CASSAPGLAGYNEQFF
>TRBV3-1/TRBV3-2|TRBD1|TRBJ2-7|.
TGTGCCAGCAGCCATGGACAGGGTAACTACGAGCAGTACTTC
CASSHGQGNYEQYF
>TRBV28|.|TRBJ2-1|.
TGTGCCAGCAGTTTATCCGGTGGAGGACTTAAACTCCAGTTCTTC
CASSLSGGGLKLQFF
>TRBV7-9|.|TRBJ2-3|.
TGTGCCAGCAGCTTAGTTATGATCGAGAGCGCAGATACGCAGTATTTT
CASSLVMIESADTQYF
>TRBV7-8|TRBD2|TRBJ2-1|.
TGTGCCAGCAGCTCGGGACTAGCGGTATACAATGAGCAGTTCTTC
CASSSGLAVYNEQFF
>TRBV7-2|.|TRBJ2-5|many
TGTGCCAGCAGTCTGACCGGCCAGGGGCAAGAGACCCAGTACTTC
CASSLTGQGQETQYF
>TRBV7-2|TRBD1|TRBJ1-1|.
TGTGCCAGCAGCTTAGCGCCTCTCAGGGGGCAAGGAGGGAACACTGAAGCTTTCTTT
CASSLAPLRGQGGNTEAFF
>TRBV2|.|TRBJ2-1|few
TGTGCCAGCAGTGTGTTAGATGAGCAGTTCTTC
CASSVLDEQFF
>TRBV29-1|.|TRBJ2-3|.
TGCAGCGTAACCCCCAGGGTAGCAGATACGCAGTATTTT
CSVTPRVADTQYF
>TRBV28|.|TRBJ2-3|.
TGTGCCAGCAGGTACGGGGGAGGCACAGATACGCAGTATTTT
CASRYGGGTDTQYF
>TRBV7-8|TRBD1|TRBJ1-3|.
TGTGCCAGCAGCTTAGGAACAGGGGCCTACACCATATATTTT
CASSLGTGAYTIYF
>TRBV13|TRBD2|TRBJ2-7|few
TGTGCCAGCAGCCCCCGGTTTAGCGGGAGCTACGAGCAGTACTTC
CASSPRFSGSYEQYF